The next 32 T cell receptor beta chains were all read from a single sample in a study of blood T cell repertoires in COVID-19. Assay: immunoSEQ multiplex PCR; the TCRdb copy retains only in-frame clones and omits some. Counted here are about 180,000 clones, around 83% occurring once; the ten biggest clones make up roughly 1.4%. The sample comprised peripheral blood. These receptors came from a human donor in a cohort sampled during active COVID-19.

The chain is built from TRBV6-5 and TRBJ2-5, with 8 nucleotides matching TRBD1. CDR3 length equals 15 residues. Germline loops: CDR1 MNHEY, CDR2 SVGAGI. The V and J ends lost 0 bases and 1 base, in that order; junction bases with no gene match: 1. CDR3 nucleotide sequence: TGTGCCAGCAGTTACTCCGGGACAGGCCAAGAGACCCAGTACTTC. The encoded protein is CASSYSGTGQETQYF.

This clone was seen once. The chain links TRBV3-1 (or the pseudogene TRBV3-2) to TRBJ2-7; TRBD1 matches at 8 bases. This CDR3 spans 15 amino acids. V was clipped by 2 bases and J by 0 bases; unmatched bases: 3. In germline, CDR1 is LGHDT, CDR2 YNNKEL (reference sequence). Here the CDR3 DNA reads TGTGCCAGCAGCCAACGGACAGGGAGCTCCTACGAGCAGTACTTC. Amino acids: CASSQRTGSSYEQYF.

The chain joins TRBV3-1 (or the pseudogene TRBV3-2) to TRBJ2-6, with unresolved D. The ends were cut back, 1 base at V and 0 bases at J, with 4 bases in the middle. This CDR3 region has 15 residues. Germline CDR1 is LGHDT and CDR2 is YNNKEL (reference sequence). The CDR3 sequence: CASSQASSGANVLTF. The CDR3 coding sequence is TGTGCCAGCAGCCAAGCGAGCTCTGGGGCCAACGTCCTGACTTTC.

This clone appeared a single time. The V gene is TRBV9, the J gene TRBJ1-1; TRBD1 might be the D (6 bases). The ends were cut back, 0 bases at V and 4 bases at J, with 10 bases in the middle. CDR3 length: 14 amino acids. Germline V gene sequence: CDR1 SGDLS, CDR2 YYNGEE. The CDR3 loop is CASSVGTGSTEAFF. CDR3 DNA: TGTGCCAGCAGCGTAGGAACAGGGAGCACTGAAGCTTTCTTT.

This clone was found once. The chain recombines TRBV25-1 with TRBJ2-7; D may be TRBD2 (6 bases). Germline CDR1 is MGHDK and CDR2 is SYGVNS. The CDR3 is 12 amino acids. The germline V and J ends were trimmed by 4 bases and 4 bases, with 8 bases remaining between them. CDR3 region: CASSVGGYEQYF. The CDR3 bases are TGTGCCAGCAGTGTGGGGGGTTACGAGCAGTACTTC.

V gene TRBV2 combines with J gene TRBJ1-3, with 9 bases aligning to TRBD1. Trimming removed 6 bases from V and 4 bases from J; junction bases left unmatched: 7. Germline-derived CDR1 and CDR2 are SNHLY and FYNNEI. CDR3 length: 15 residues. DNA of the CDR3: TGTGCCAGCAGCGAACAGGGGGCAAACGGAAACACCATATATTTT. This translates into CASSEQGANGNTIYF.

The J gene is TRBJ2-7, the V gene TRBV7-2; tentative D call: TRBD1 (6 bases). Trimming removed 5 bases from V and 0 bases from J, with 17 bases in between. The germline V gene has CDR1 SGHTA and CDR2 FQGNSA. The CDR3 runs to 16 residues. The CDR3 here is CASSPNARGLSYEQYF. The CDR3 DNA sequence: TGTGCCAGCAGCCCAAATGCCAGGGGCCTCTCCTACGAGCAGTACTTC.

The chain combines TRBV7-2 with TRBJ2-5; TRBD1 is a possible D gene (5 bases). The CDR3 length is 11 residues. The germline gives CDR1 SGHTA, CDR2 FQGNSA. V lost 0 bases, J lost 9 bases, and 5 bases lay in between. The CDR3 nucleotides are TGTGCCAGCAGCTTAGCGGGGCCCCAGTACTTC. Encoded protein: CASSLAGPQYF.

The chain links TRBV19 to TRBJ2-7; 8 bases line up with TRBD1. Germline values: CDR1 LNHDA, CDR2 SQIVND (reference sequence). Losses at the gene ends were 3 bases for V and 0 bases for J; bases not matched to a gene: 4. The CDR3 contains 15 residues. The CDR3 sequence: CASSIGQGSSYEQYF. CDR3 DNA sequence: TGTGCCAGTAGTATCGGACAGGGAAGCTCCTACGAGCAGTACTTC.

The rearrangement joins TRBV3-1 (or the pseudogene TRBV3-2) to TRBJ2-5; the match to TRBD2 covers 8 bases. J lost 0 bases, V lost 0 bases, and 6 bases had no gene match. The V gene's germline CDR1 is LGHDT and CDR2 YNNKEL (reference sequence). The CDR3 extends over 17 amino acids. The CDR3 nucleotides read TGTGCCAGCAGCCAAGATCGGGGTAGCGGGGACCAAGAGACCCAGTACTTC. It is translated as CASSQDRGSGDQETQYF.

In DNA form, the CDR3 reads TGTGCCAGCAGCTTACGTCGGGCTGAAGCTTTCTTT. Its protein is CASSLRRAEAFF. The chain links TRBV5-6 to TRBJ1-1; the D is unclear. There are 12 residues in the CDR3. Germline V gene data show CDR1 as SGHDT and CDR2 as YYEEEE. Trimming removed 2 bases at V and 6 bases at J, with 8 bases between.

The chain links TRBV11-1 to TRBJ2-3, with D tentatively TRBD1 (5 bases). The ends were cut back, 5 bases at V and 2 bases at J, with 14 bases in the middle. CDR1 and CDR2 from the germline V gene are SGHAT and FQDESV (reference sequence). CDR3 length: 15 residues. This CDR3 is CASSAVRGYTDTQYF. The CDR3 DNA follows: TGTGCCAGCAGCGCGGTAAGGGGCTACACAGATACGCAGTATTTT.

The rearrangement uses TRBV25-1 and TRBJ1-1; 8 positions agree with TRBD1. Germline V gene sequence: CDR1 MGHDK, CDR2 SYGVNS. The CDR3 is made up of 14 amino acids. The V segment lost 2 bases and the J segment 5 bases; nucleotides outside the gene matches: 4. For the CDR3, the DNA is TGTGCCAGCAGTGAAGACAGGGGCAAGACTGAAGCTTTCTTT. It translates to CASSEDRGKTEAFF.

This chain connects TRBV7-3 to TRBJ1-2; TRBD1 aligns across 7 bases. CDR3 length equals 13 residues. J gave up 5 bases and V 5 bases, and 5 bases lay outside the gene matches. Germline V gene lookup returns CDR1 SGHTA and CDR2 FQGTGA. The CDR3 reads CASSAGTAYGYTF. The CDR3 coding sequence is TGTGCCAGCAGCGCGGGGACAGCGTATGGCTACACCTTC.

The chain employs TRBV27 and TRBJ2-7; D is ambiguous. Germline V lookup: CDR1 MNHEY, CDR2 SMNVEV (reference sequence). The length of the CDR3 is 13 residues. V dropped 2 bases and J dropped 1 base, with 6 bases sitting between them. CDR3 DNA sequence: TGTGCCAGCAGTTTACAGTCTTCCTACGAGCAGTACTTC. It is translated as CASSLQSSYEQYF.

The chain has TRBV7-9 and TRBJ2-1, with a weak D call TRBD1 (5 bases). The germline V gene encodes CDR1 SEHNR and CDR2 FQNEAQ (reference sequence). The CDR3 loop spans 18 amino acids. V gave up 3 bases and J gave up 4 bases, with 22 bases separating them. CDR3 sequence: CASSFLRVRKRGYNEQFF. The CDR3 DNA follows: TGTGCCAGCAGCTTCCTTCGGGTTCGGAAAAGGGGTTACAATGAGCAGTTCTTC. Supplemented by reference TRBV7-9 and TRBJ2-1, the full variable domain reads DTGVSQNPRHKITKRGQNVTFRCDPISEHNRLYWYRQTLGQGPEFLTYFQNEAQLEKSRLLSDRFSAERPKGSFSTLEIQRTEQGDSAMYLCASSFLRVRKRGYNEQFFGPGTRLTVL.

There are a few counts of this clone. CDR3 residues: CASSPLRVLYGEGVNTIYF. The DNA of the CDR3 is TGTGCCAGCAGCCCCCTAAGGGTACTGTACGGCGAGGGCGTGAACACCATATATTTT. The V and J genes are TRBV7-8 and TRBJ1-3; D not resolved. The V end was cut by 5 bases, the J end by 7 bases, with 30 bases between. CDR3 length equals 19 residues. Germline V gives CDR1 SGHVS, CDR2 FQNEAQ. The whole variable domain, filled in from reference TRBV7-8 and TRBJ1-3, reads GAGVSQSPRYKVAKRGQDVALRCDPISGHVSLFWYQQALGQGPEFLTYFQNEAQLDKSGLPSDRFFAERPEGSVSTLKIQRTQQEDSAVYLCASSPLRVLYGEGVNTIYFGEGSWLTVV.

The rearrangement joins TRBV28 to TRBJ2-5; 7 bases line up with TRBD1. This CDR3 comprises 16 residues. The trim removed 4 bases at V and 1 base at J, leaving 9 bases unmatched. Per germline, CDR1 MDHEN and CDR2 SYDVKM. DNA of the CDR3: TGTGCCAGCAGTTCGCCGGGACAGAGACTCCAAGAGACCCAGTACTTC. This encodes CASSSPGQRLQETQYF.

The J gene is TRBJ1-2, the V gene TRBV3-1 (or the pseudogene TRBV3-2); D gene unclear. The V gene lost 0 bases and the J gene lost 7 bases, with 12 bases spanning the gap. Germline CDR1 reads LGHDT; CDR2 reads YNNKEL (reference sequence). The length of the CDR3 is 14 residues. CDR3 bases: TGTGCCAGCAGCCAAGATAAGCGGTTCGGTGGCTACACCTTC. This codes for CASSQDKRFGGYTF.

The CDR3 spells CASRSGGVIQPQHF. DNA for the CDR3: TGTGCCAGTAGATCGGGGGGCGTTATTCAGCCCCAGCATTTT. The V and J genes are TRBV19 and TRBJ1-5, with a possible D match to TRBD1 (6 bases). Germline V gene lookup returns CDR1 LNHDA and CDR2 SQIVND (reference sequence). The V end lost 6 bases, the J end lost 6 bases, and 15 bases lay between the germline ends. The length of the CDR3 is 14 residues.

This clone was counted between two and nine times. V gene TRBV28 combines with J gene TRBJ1-6; D is perhaps TRBD1 (6 bases). The CDR3 has 16 residues. V shed 6 bases and J shed 3 bases, with 15 bases lying between them. Germline values: CDR1 MDHEN, CDR2 SYDVKM. CDR3 residues: CASRQGGAIYNSPLHF. In DNA form, the CDR3 reads TGTGCCAGCAGGCAAGGGGGGGCCATCTATAATTCACCCCTCCACTTT.

The rearrangement uses TRBV28 and TRBJ1-5, with D unresolved. Trimming removed 8 bases from V and 0 bases from J, with 8 bases in between. The CDR3 covers 13 residues. Per germline, CDR1 MDHEN and CDR2 SYDVKM. The CDR3 loop reads CASGVDSNQPQHF. The CDR3 nucleotides are TGTGCCAGCGGAGTAGATAGCAATCAGCCCCAGCATTTT.

The gene calls are TRBV7-9 and TRBJ2-7, with 9 bases fitting TRBD1. The CDR3 is 15 amino acids. V trimming: 4 bases; J trimming: 2 bases; junction bases outside the gene matches: 6. CDR1 and CDR2 from the germline V gene are SEHNR and FQNEAQ (reference sequence). The CDR3 DNA follows: TGTGCCAGCAGCTCCGGGACAGGGCCACCCTACGAGCAGTACTTC. This encodes CASSSGTGPPYEQYF. Drawing the rest from reference TRBV7-9 and TRBJ2-7, the complete variable domain is DTGVSQNPRHKITKRGQNVTFRCDPISEHNRLYWYRQTLGQGPEFLTYFQNEAQLEKSRLLSDRFSAERPKGSFSTLEIQRTEQGDSAMYLCASSSGTGPPYEQYFGPGTRLTVT.

This clone has just a few counts. V gene TRBV28 combines with J gene TRBJ1-5; TRBD1 agrees at 8 bases. Trimming at V came to 5 bases and at J to 7 bases, leaving 10 bases not matched to a gene. Germline loops: CDR1 MDHEN, CDR2 SYDVKM. The CDR3 covers 15 residues. CDR3 in amino acids: CASSPPTGEGQPQHF. CDR3 nucleotide sequence: TGTGCCAGCAGTCCCCCGACAGGGGAGGGCCAGCCCCAGCATTTT.

In this sample, this clone turned up a few times. V is TRBV27 and J is TRBJ1-2, with a tentative D call TRBD1 (6 bases). Trimming cost V 3 bases and J 3 bases, with 11 bases left between them. The CDR3 has 14 residues. Germline V gene sequence: CDR1 MNHEY, CDR2 SMNVEV (reference sequence). CDR3 loop: CASSFARTDYGYTF. CDR3 nucleotide sequence: TGTGCCAGCAGTTTCGCCCGGACAGACTATGGCTACACCTTC.

The V call is TRBV6-6, the J call TRBJ1-2; TRBD1 aligns across 8 bases. CDR3 length: 14 residues. Germline CDR1 MNHNY, CDR2 SVGAGI (reference sequence). V was clipped by 6 bases and J by 4 bases; unmatched bases: 7. This CDR3 is CASSPTGETYGYTF. DNA of the CDR3: TGTGCCAGCAGCCCGACAGGGGAGACCTATGGCTACACCTTC.

V is TRBV19 and J is TRBJ1-5; a weak D match, TRBD1 (5 bases). Germline CDR1 and CDR2: LNHDA and SQIVND (reference sequence). The germline V and J ends were trimmed by 9 bases and 0 bases, with 9 bases remaining between them. The CDR3 loop spans 13 amino acids. CDR3 bases: TGTGCCAGCTCGGACACTAGCAATCAGCCCCAGCATTTT. Amino acid sequence: CASSDTSNQPQHF.

CDR3 region: CASSLWGEGEKLFF. CDR3 DNA: TGTGCCAGCAGTTTATGGGGGGAGGGTGAAAAACTGTTTTTT. The rearrangement uses TRBV27 and TRBJ1-4, with a possible D match to TRBD1 (5 bases). With 1 base removed from V and 7 bases from J, the gap between germline ends came to 10 bases. The CDR3 spans 14 residues. Germline CDR1 is MNHEY and CDR2 is SMNVEV (reference sequence).

The genes are TRBV4-3 and TRBJ2-6, with D unclear. Trimming shortened V by 1 base and J by 0 bases, and 4 bases separated the two germline ends. The CDR3 sequence is 15 residues long. CDR1 and CDR2 from the germline V gene are LGHNA and YSLEER. The CDR3 protein is CASSQASSGANVLTF. The CDR3 bases are TGCGCCAGCAGCCAAGCCAGCTCTGGGGCCAACGTCCTGACTTTC.

CDR3 DNA: TGTGCCAGCAGCCCCAGGGGGCGAAGCACTGAAGCTTTCTTT. This gives the protein CASSPRGRSTEAFF. V is TRBV7-2 and J is TRBJ1-1, with 8 nucleotides matching TRBD1. Germline values: CDR1 SGHTA, CDR2 FQGNSA. V gave up 5 bases and J gave up 4 bases; unmatched junction bases: 6. The CDR3 covers 14 residues.

V gene TRBV18 combines with J gene TRBJ2-1; 10 bases fit TRBD2. The CDR3 length is 15 residues. V lost 6 bases and J lost 3; bases outside the gene matches: 5. The V gene's germline CDR1 is KGHSH and CDR2 LQKENI. The CDR3 sequence is CASSTSSGSYNEQFF. The CDR3 DNA is TGTGCCAGCTCCACTTCTAGCGGGAGCTACAATGAGCAGTTCTTC.

This sequence joins TRBV5-1 and TRBJ1-6, with 10 bases that match TRBD1. This CDR3 spans 14 amino acids. The germline V gene encodes CDR1 SGHRS and CDR2 YFSETQ. J gave up 8 bases and V 3 bases, and 2 bases lay outside the gene matches. The CDR3 reads CASSWTGGDSPLHF. CDR3 DNA: TGCGCCAGCAGCTGGACAGGGGGAGATTCACCCCTCCACTTT. The whole variable domain, filled in from reference TRBV5-1 and TRBJ1-6, reads KAGVTQTPRYLIKTRGQQVTLSCSPISGHRSVSWYQQTPGQGLQFLFEYFSETQRNKGNFPGRFSGRQFSNSRSEMNVSTLELGDSALYLCASSWTGGDSPLHFGNGTRLTVT.